This T cell receptor beta chain was captured in a study of human T cells and chemical hapten exposure. Unique molecular identifiers were attached to individual cDNA molecules within the library. A single record per CDR3 protein comes from TCRdb applying MiXCR to the RACE reads. The table records roughly 250,000 distinct CDR3 sequences, 7.5% to 9% of them present only once. Time point: pre-sensitization, week 0. Treatment meaning: therapeutic diphenylcyclopropenone sensitization with weekly scalp DPC. The starting material was whole blood, obtained in connection with sensitization to the hapten diphenylcyclopropenone (DPC). The receptor was isolated from a woman in her forties with alopecia areata. Some clones in this sample may be carry-over from other donors' samples.

The CDR3 nucleotides read TGCGCCAGCTGGTGGACAGGGAGCAATGAGCAGTTCTTC. It translates to CASWWTGSNEQFF. This chain links TRBV5-1 with TRBJ2-1, with 8 positions matching TRBD1. Germline V gene sequence: CDR1 SGHRS, CDR2 YFSETQ. Losses at the gene ends were 7 bases for V and 6 bases for J; bases not matched to a gene: 6. This CDR3 region has 13 residues.